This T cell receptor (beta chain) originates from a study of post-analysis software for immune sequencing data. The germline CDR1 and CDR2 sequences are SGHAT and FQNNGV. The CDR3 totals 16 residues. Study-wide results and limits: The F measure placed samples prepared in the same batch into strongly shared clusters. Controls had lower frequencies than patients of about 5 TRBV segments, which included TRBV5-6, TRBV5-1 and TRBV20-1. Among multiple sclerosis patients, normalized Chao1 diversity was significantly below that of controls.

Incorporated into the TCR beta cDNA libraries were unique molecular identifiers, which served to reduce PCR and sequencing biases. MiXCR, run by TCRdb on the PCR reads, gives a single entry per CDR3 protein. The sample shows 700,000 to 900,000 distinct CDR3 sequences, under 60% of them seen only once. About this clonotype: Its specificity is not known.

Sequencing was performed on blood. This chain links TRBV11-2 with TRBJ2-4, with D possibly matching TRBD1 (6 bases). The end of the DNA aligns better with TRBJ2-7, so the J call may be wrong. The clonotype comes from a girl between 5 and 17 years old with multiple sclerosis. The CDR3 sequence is CASSHNLRDTPYEQYF. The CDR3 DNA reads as TGTGCCAGCAGCCACAACCTCCGGGACACACCCTACGAGCAGTACTTC.